The clone carrying this T cell receptor beta chain was seen a handful of times. The CDR3 spans 14 residues. Looked up from germline, CDR1 is DFQATT and CDR2 is SNEGSKA (reference sequence). V was clipped by 5 bases and J by 3 bases; unmatched bases: 8. The entry originates in a study of T-cell reconstitution after alpha-beta-depleted transplantation in children. Unique molecular identifiers tagged the TCRbeta library. TCRdb itself ran the PCR reads through MiXCR, one entry per CDR3 protein. In the table there are 500,000 to 600,000 distinct CDR3 sequences, around a third of which are singletons. Sequenced material: PBMCs from the stem cell graft donor, taken from the stem cell graft. The V gene is TRBV20-1, the J gene TRBJ2-7; 9 bases agree with TRBD2. The clonotype comes from a human donor who donated a stem cell graft to a child with aplastic anemia. CDR3 residues: CSASLSSGIYEQYF. CDR3 nucleotide sequence: TGCAGTGCTTCATTGTCTAGCGGGATCTACGAGCAGTACTTC.